These T cell receptor beta chains were read from a single sample in a study of PD-L1 blockade in urothelial cancer. TCRdb's table, derived via immunoSEQ multiplex PCR, lists solely in-frame clones and lacks some. This table holds about 120,000 clones, about 89% found once. Sequencing was performed on PBMCs, taken around atezolizumab (anti-PD-L1) treatment. Source of these receptors: a man aged 55 to 70 with urothelial cancer. CDR3s include the opening cysteine and the closing phenylalanine or tryptophan. Each record gives: J gene, V gene, D gene, clone size, CDR3 protein, CDR3 DNA. A D gene is named only where the DNA matches it firmly. The listing skips clone size in some rows; elsewhere it reads once, few, many or a size class.

j_call: TRBJ2-7; v_call: TRBV7-2; d_call: NA; clone_size: NA; cdr3_aa: CASSARQVSSYEQYF; cdr3_nt: TGTGCCAGCAGCGCCCGACAGGTTTCCTCCTACGAGCAGTACTTC
j_call: TRBJ1-2; v_call: TRBV19; d_call: NA; clone_size: NA; cdr3_aa: CASSLGAADGYTF; cdr3_nt: TGTGCCAGTAGTTTAGGAGCGGCGGATGGCTACACCTTC
j_call: TRBJ2-3; v_call: TRBV7-3; d_call: NA; clone_size: NA; cdr3_aa: CASSLTSDGGSDTQYF; cdr3_nt: TGTGCCAGCAGCTTAACGTCGGACGGGGGTTCAGATACGCAGTATTTT
j_call: TRBJ2-5; v_call: TRBV30; d_call: NA; clone_size: NA; cdr3_aa: CAWSQVGETQYF; cdr3_nt: TGTGCCTGGAGTCAAGTCGGGGAGACCCAGTACTTC
j_call: TRBJ1-4; v_call: TRBV9; d_call: TRBD1; clone_size: NA; cdr3_aa: CASSLAGQFEKLFF; cdr3_nt: TGTGCCAGCAGCCTCGCGGGACAGTTCGAAAAACTGTTTTTT
j_call: TRBJ1-4; v_call: TRBV21-1; d_call: NA; clone_size: NA; cdr3_aa: CASSSGQRNEKLFF; cdr3_nt: TGTGCCAGCAGCTCGGGACAGCGTAATGAAAAACTGTTTTTT
j_call: TRBJ2-5; v_call: TRBV28; d_call: TRBD2; clone_size: NA; cdr3_aa: CASSTRSGGSETQYF; cdr3_nt: TGTGCCAGCAGCACCCGGTCCGGGGGGTCCGAGACCCAGTACTTC
j_call: TRBJ1-4; v_call: TRBV7-8; d_call: NA; clone_size: NA; cdr3_aa: CASSRDSTNEKLFF; cdr3_nt: TGTGCCAGCAGTCGCGACTCAACTAATGAAAAACTGTTTTTT
j_call: TRBJ2-1; v_call: TRBV9; d_call: TRBD2; clone_size: NA; cdr3_aa: CASSVGGGAGGTYNEQFF; cdr3_nt: TGTGCCAGCAGCGTAGGCGGTGGGGCGGGAGGAACCTACAATGAGCAGTTCTTC
j_call: TRBJ2-5; v_call: TRBV5-1; d_call: TRBD2; clone_size: NA; cdr3_aa: CASSLAPSGGQETQYF; cdr3_nt: TGCGCCAGCAGCTTGGCCCCTAGCGGGGGCCAAGAGACCCAGTACTTC
j_call: TRBJ2-2; v_call: TRBV15; d_call: NA; clone_size: NA; cdr3_aa: CATSRVTGPGELFF; cdr3_nt: TGTGCCACCAGCAGAGTGACGGGTCCAGGGGAGCTGTTTTTT
j_call: TRBJ1-3; v_call: TRBV5-1; d_call: TRBD1; clone_size: NA; cdr3_aa: CASSSGTGGNTIYF; cdr3_nt: TGCGCCAGCAGTTCCGGGACAGGTGGAAACACCATATATTTT
j_call: TRBJ1-6; v_call: TRBV5-1; d_call: TRBD1; clone_size: NA; cdr3_aa: CASSLVGGVKVPLHF; cdr3_nt: TGCGCCAGCAGCTTAGTAGGGGGCGTAAAAGTACCCCTCCACTTT
j_call: TRBJ1-4; v_call: TRBV27; d_call: NA; clone_size: once; cdr3_aa: CASSPGLTNEKLFF; cdr3_nt: TGTGCCAGCAGTCCAGGGCTAACTAATGAAAAACTGTTTTTT
j_call: TRBJ2-7; v_call: TRBV5-1; d_call: TRBD1; clone_size: NA; cdr3_aa: CASRFTIPGQGAFSSYEQYF; cdr3_nt: TGCGCCAGCAGGTTCACTATACCCGGACAGGGGGCCTTCAGCTCCTACGAGCAGTACTTC
j_call: TRBJ2-1; v_call: TRBV7-2; d_call: NA; clone_size: NA; cdr3_aa: CASSPNAENEQFF; cdr3_nt: TGTGCCAGCAGCCCCAATGCGGAGAATGAGCAGTTCTTC
j_call: TRBJ1-2; v_call: TRBV4-1; d_call: NA; clone_size: NA; cdr3_aa: CASSQGGVRPNYGYTF; cdr3_nt: TGCGCCAGCAGCCAAGGCGGTGTCAGACCTAACTATGGCTACACCTTC
j_call: TRBJ2-7; v_call: TRBV5-1; d_call: TRBD2; clone_size: NA; cdr3_aa: CASSLMGGLAPKIGAYEQYF; cdr3_nt: TGCGCCAGCAGCTTGATGGGAGGACTAGCGCCAAAAATCGGGGCTTACGAGCAGTACTTC
j_call: TRBJ1-5; v_call: TRBV4-2; d_call: NA; clone_size: NA; cdr3_aa: CASSQASQGYNQPQHF; cdr3_nt: TGTGCCAGCAGCCAAGCTTCCCAGGGGTACAATCAGCCCCAGCATTTT
j_call: TRBJ2-5; v_call: TRBV7-9; d_call: NA; clone_size: NA; cdr3_aa: CASSPLVGLQETQYF; cdr3_nt: TGTGCCAGCAGCCCTCTCGTGGGGCTACAAGAGACCCAGTACTTC
j_call: TRBJ1-5; v_call: TRBV19; d_call: TRBD1; clone_size: NA; cdr3_aa: CASSNFRDSSQPQHF; cdr3_nt: TGTGCCAGTAGTAATTTCAGGGACAGTAGTCAGCCCCAGCATTTT
j_call: TRBJ2-7; v_call: TRBV14; d_call: TRBD2; clone_size: once; cdr3_aa: CASSPASGGSRSFSYEQYF; cdr3_nt: TGTGCCAGCAGCCCAGCCAGCGGGGGGTCTCGTTCCTTCTCCTACGAGCAGTACTTC